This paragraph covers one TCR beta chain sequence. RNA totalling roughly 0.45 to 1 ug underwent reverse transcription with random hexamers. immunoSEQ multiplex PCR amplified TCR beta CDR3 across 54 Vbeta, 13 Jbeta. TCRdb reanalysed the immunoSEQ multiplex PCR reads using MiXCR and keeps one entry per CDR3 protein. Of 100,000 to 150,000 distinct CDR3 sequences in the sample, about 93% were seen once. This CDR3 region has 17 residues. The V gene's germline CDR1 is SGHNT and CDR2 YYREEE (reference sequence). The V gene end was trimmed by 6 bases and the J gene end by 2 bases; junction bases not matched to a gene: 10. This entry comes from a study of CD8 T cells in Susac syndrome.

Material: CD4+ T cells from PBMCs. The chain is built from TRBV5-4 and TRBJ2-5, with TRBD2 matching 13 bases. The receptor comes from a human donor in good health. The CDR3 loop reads CASTLPGTSGEQETQYF. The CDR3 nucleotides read TGTGCCAGCACCCTACCCGGGACTAGCGGGGAGCAAGAGACCCAGTACTTC.